The next 13 T cell receptor beta chains were all read from a single sample in a study of cytomegalovirus exposure and HLA in healthy donors. PCR amplification relied on 60 Vbeta primers (plus 13 Jbeta primers). Sequencing was performed with immunoSEQ multiplex PCR; in TCRdb, only in-frame clones are kept and a portion is missing. The repertoire holds 95,000 to 150,000 clones, with approximately 80% as singletons. The sample taken for sequencing was PBMCs. The receptor source for this set is a woman aged 40 to 50 in good health and CMV-seropositive.

This clone was picked up many times. The CDR3 here is CASSPLAGSSYEQYF. DNA for the CDR3: TGTGCCAGCAGCCCCCTAGCGGGAAGCTCCTACGAGCAGTACTTC. The J gene is TRBJ2-7, the V gene TRBV9; the match to TRBD2 covers 9 bases. Looked up from germline, CDR1 is SGDLS and CDR2 is YYNGEE. V shed 4 bases, J shed 0 bases, and the junction held 5 bases outside the gene matches. This CDR3 region has 15 residues.

This clone has only one observation. The chain recombines TRBV19 with TRBJ1-4, with 7 bases lining up with TRBD1. This CDR3 has 18 residues. The V gene's germline CDR1 is LNHDA and CDR2 SQIVND (reference sequence). J gave up 4 bases and V 5 bases, and 16 bases lay outside the gene matches. CDR3 sequence: CASSPTAGQTFGNEKLFF. CDR3 DNA sequence: TGTGCCAGTAGTCCTACCGCGGGACAGACCTTTGGTAATGAAAAACTGTTTTTT.

The rearrangement joins TRBV18 to TRBJ1-5; unclear D gene. Trimming removed 2 bases at V and 5 bases at J, with 4 bases between. The CDR3 consists of 12 residues. Germline CDR1 is KGHSH and CDR2 is LQKENI. The CDR3 spells CASSPGYQPQHF. CDR3 in DNA: TGTGCCAGCTCACCAGGCTATCAGCCCCAGCATTTT.

The V gene is TRBV6-5, the J gene TRBJ2-2; weak D call: TRBD2 (5 bases). V was pared by 4 bases and J by 7 bases, with 13 bases between. The CDR3 spans 14 residues. Per the germline V gene, CDR1 is MNHEY and CDR2 is SVGAGI. CDR3 in amino acids: CASSLWGEGGELFF. In DNA form, the CDR3 reads TGTGCCAGCAGTTTGTGGGGAGAAGGCGGGGAGCTGTTTTTT.

The chain combines TRBV5-1 with TRBJ1-2; D is possibly TRBD1 (5 bases). The V end lost 4 bases, the J end lost 8 bases, and 12 bases lay between the germline ends. In germline, CDR1 is SGHRS, CDR2 YFSETQ. The CDR3 runs 12 residues. In DNA, the CDR3 is TGCGCCAGCAGCGCGACCGGGGGAGGCTACACCTTC. It codes for CASSATGGGYTF.

This clone was counted a single time. The chain links TRBV30 to TRBJ1-3, with D unclear. V lost 6 bases and J 0 bases, leaving 12 bases between the germline ends. CDR1 and CDR2 from the germline V gene are GTSNPN and SVGIG (reference sequence). The CDR3 has 14 residues. The CDR3 reads CACDDSSSGNTIYF. The CDR3 nucleotides are TGTGCCTGCGACGACTCTAGCTCTGGAAACACCATATATTTT.

This clone was seen a handful of times. The V gene is TRBV6-1, the J gene TRBJ2-7; D may be TRBD2 (6 bases). CDR1 and CDR2 (germline): MNHNS, SASEGT. CDR3 length: 15 residues. Between the trimmed V and J ends, which lost 2 bases and 0 bases, there was a span of 11 bases. The CDR3 loop reads CASSERLGSSYEQYF. CDR3 nucleotide sequence: TGTGCCAGCAGTGAAAGACTCGGGAGCTCCTACGAGCAGTACTTC.

This clone occurred a few times. The chain combines TRBV11-2 with TRBJ2-3; D uncertain. Deletions cut 5 bases from V and 0 bases from J, with 12 bases between. From germline, CDR1 is SGHAT and CDR2 FQNNGV. The CDR3 is 15 amino acids. CDR3 bases: TGTGCCAGCAGCCTCTCAGACGGGAGCACAGATACGCAGTATTTT. It is translated as CASSLSDGSTDTQYF.

The table lists this clone with a few counts. This rearrangement joins TRBV21-1 to TRBJ2-1; TRBD2 is the table's D call and was not checked against the DNA. TRBV21-1 is described as a pseudogene. The CDR3 is made up of 15 amino acids. The CDR3 sequence: CASSKAAGVCDEQFF. The CDR3, as DNA: TGTGCCAGCAGCAAAGCAGCGGGAGTTTGCGATGAGCAGTTCTTC.

V gene TRBV5-8 combines with J gene TRBJ2-7; D remains unclear. Germline V gives CDR1 SGHTS, CDR2 YDEGEE. V gave up 3 bases and J gave up 0 bases, with 10 bases separating them. This CDR3 region has 14 residues. Here the CDR3 DNA reads TGTGCCAGCAGCTCTAGTTTGAGCTCCTACGAGCAGTACTTC. It translates to CASSSSLSSYEQYF.

This chain joins TRBV30 and TRBJ2-2; D is uncertain. Trimming removed 5 bases at V and 8 bases at J, with 12 bases between. Germline CDR1 reads GTSNPN; CDR2 reads SVGIG (reference sequence). The CDR3 is 12 amino acids. CDR3 residues: CAWSPSLGELFF. The CDR3 DNA is TGTGCCTGGTCCCCCAGTCTGGGGGAGCTGTTTTTT.

This clone was recorded once. The V gene is TRBV6-4, the J gene TRBJ1-4; possible D gene TRBD1, 6 bases. Trimming pared 6 bases from V and 8 bases from J, leaving 22 bases between. The CDR3 contains 16 residues. Looked up from germline, CDR1 is MRHNA and CDR2 is SNTAGT. CDR3 loop: CASRIGWGGALEKLFF. The CDR3 DNA follows: TGTGCCAGCAGGATTGGATGGGGGGGCGCACTGGAAAAACTGTTTTTT.

The chain employs TRBV2 and TRBJ1-2; D not resolved. Germline lookup yields CDR1 SNHLY and CDR2 FYNNEI. The CDR3 has 12 amino acids. Trimming stripped 5 bases from V and 8 bases from J, with 12 bases between. The CDR3 bases are TGTGCCAGCAGTCTCGCCACGGGAGGCTACACCTTC. Protein sequence: CASSLATGGYTF.